The 22 T cell receptor beta chains below all came from one sample that was sequenced in a study of cytomegalovirus exposure and HLA in healthy donors. It was with 60 Vbeta and 13 Jbeta primers that the PCR ran. Some clones are missing from TCRdb's copy, which holds only in-frame ones; the method was immunoSEQ multiplex PCR. The table records about 94,000 clones, 79% of them present only once. Sequenced material: PBMCs. These receptors were collected from a woman in her 40s in good health and CMV-seronegative.

The rearrangement joins TRBV7-3 to TRBJ2-7, with D possibly TRBD1 on 7 matching bases. V was shortened by 0 bases and J by 2 bases, with 26 bases between the two germline ends. Germline CDR1 and CDR2: SGHTA and FQGTGA. The CDR3 consists of 20 residues. DNA of the CDR3: TGTGCCAGCAGCTTAACTCTCATGGCCCAGGGGGGCCTCCTTACCTACGAGCAGTACTTC. It specifies CASSLTLMAQGGLLTYEQYF.

V and J are TRBV6-1 and TRBJ1-5, with D possibly being TRBD1 (5 bases). Germline CDR1 and CDR2: MNHNS and SASEGT. The CDR3 totals 15 residues. The V end lost 1 base, the J end lost 1 base, and 8 bases lay between the germline ends. The CDR3: CASSEVRVSNQPQHF. CDR3 nucleotide sequence: TGTGCCAGCAGTGAAGTCAGGGTCAGCAATCAGCCCCAGCATTTT.

This sequence joins TRBV5-1 and TRBJ2-2; tentative D call: TRBD1 (6 bases). Trimming took 0 bases from V and 6 from J, leaving 15 bases between them. Per germline, CDR1 SGHRS and CDR2 YFSETQ. There are 16 residues in the CDR3. The CDR3 DNA reads as TGCGCCAGCAGCTTGGCCCCAGGGGCGACCTCCGGGGAGCTGTTTTTT. As protein: CASSLAPGATSGELFF.

This clone showed up just a few times. The chain uses TRBV5-1 and TRBJ1-4; D remains unclear. The germline V and J ends were trimmed by 0 bases and 5 bases, with 8 bases remaining between them. Germline V CDR1 and CDR2: SGHRS, YFSETQ. CDR3 size: 14 residues. The CDR3 reads CASSLGQTNEKLFF. CDR3 in DNA: TGCGCCAGCAGCTTGGGGCAGACAAATGAAAAACTGTTTTTT.

This clone was counted a single time. This chain's CDR3 is CASRGTGASTDTQYF. CDR3 DNA sequence: TGTGCCAGCAGGGGGACAGGGGCATCCACAGATACGCAGTATTTT. The V call is TRBV2, the J call TRBJ2-3; TRBD1 matches at 10 bases. The CDR3 contains 15 residues. CDR1 SNHLY and CDR2 FYNNEI come from the germline V gene. After removal of 6 bases from V and 2 bases from J, the junction contained 5 bases not matched to a gene.

The CDR3 DNA is TGTGCCAGCAGCAAATTACAGGGCGTCGGCACAGATACGCAGTATTTT. This encodes CASSKLQGVGTDTQYF. This chain links TRBV5-6 with TRBJ2-3; D possibly corresponds to TRBD1 (6 bases). The CDR3 covers 16 residues. In germline, CDR1 is SGHDT, CDR2 YYEEEE. V was trimmed by 4 bases and J by 1 base, leaving 16 bases between them.

The chain has TRBV6-4 and TRBJ2-2, with TRBD2 matching 16 bases. Looked up from germline, CDR1 is MRHNA and CDR2 is SNTAGT. J was trimmed by 0 bases and V by 2 bases; bases with no gene match: 6. The CDR3 sequence is 20 residues long. The DNA of the CDR3 is TGTGCCAGCAGTGACCGGGGACTAGCGGGGGGGCGGTCGAACACCGGGGAGCTGTTTTTT. Translating it yields CASSDRGLAGGRSNTGELFF.

The rearrangement joins TRBV5-5 to TRBJ1-1; no clear D gene. The CDR3 contains 11 residues. V was cut by 0 bases and J by 7 bases, with 4 bases left in between. In germline, CDR1 is SGHKS, CDR2 YYEKEE (reference sequence). The CDR3 here is CASSLANEAFF. The CDR3 coding sequence is TGTGCCAGCAGCTTGGCCAATGAAGCTTTCTTT.

Worth noting for this clone: Within the sample, other DNA sequences also encode this same CDR3. The V call is TRBV5-4, the J call TRBJ1-6, with TRBD1 identical over 9 bases. Trimming at V came to 0 bases and at J to 9 bases, leaving 7 bases not matched to a gene. CDR1 is SGHNT and CDR2 is YYREEE in the germline V gene (reference sequence). The CDR3 covers 16 residues. The CDR3 loop reads CASSLAGQGSASPLHF. The CDR3 DNA reads TGTGCCAGCAGCTTGGCCGGACAGGGGAGCGCTTCACCCCTCCACTTT.

V gene TRBV5-4 combines with J gene TRBJ2-7; TRBD1 matches at 7 bases. CDR3 length: 15 residues. With V trimmed by 3 bases and J by 4 bases, 10 bases remained unmatched. Germline V CDR1 and CDR2: SGHNT, YYREEE (reference sequence). In DNA form, the CDR3 reads TGTGCCAGCAGCTCCGGGACAGCTAGCACGTACGAGCAGTACTTC. It codes for CASSSGTASTYEQYF.

The V and J genes are TRBV6-5 and TRBJ2-4; no clear D. V gave up 6 bases and J gave up 6 bases, with 9 bases separating them. This CDR3 has 12 amino acids. The germline V gene has CDR1 MNHEY and CDR2 SVGAGI. In DNA, the CDR3 is TGTGCCAGCAGAACAACCACAAACATTCAGTACTTC. Translated, it gives CASRTTTNIQYF.

The genes are TRBV4-1 and TRBJ1-1, with D tentatively TRBD1 (5 bases). V lost 1 base and J lost 6, with 9 bases in between. The CDR3 runs to 13 residues. Germline CDR1 reads MGHRA; CDR2 reads YSYEKL. The CDR3 nucleotides read TGCGCCAGCAGCCAAGTGGCGGGGGCTGAAGCTTTCTTT. It encodes CASSQVAGAEAFF.

This chain uses TRBV5-6 with TRBJ2-1; D is unresolved. This CDR3 spans 16 amino acids. Germline V lookup: CDR1 SGHDT, CDR2 YYEEEE. V lost 1 base and J lost 4, with 15 bases in between. The CDR3 is CASSLSSMLSYNEQFF. The DNA of the CDR3 is TGTGCCAGCAGCTTGTCCTCTATGCTGAGTTACAATGAGCAGTTCTTC.

V is TRBV2 and J is TRBJ2-3; D remains ambiguous. The V and J ends lost 1 base and 1 base respectively, with 3 bases between them. Germline V lookup: CDR1 SNHLY, CDR2 FYNNEI. The CDR3 is 13 residues long. The CDR3 loop is CASSEGGTDTQYF. CDR3 sequence (DNA): TGTGCCAGCAGTGAAGGCGGCACAGATACGCAGTATTTT.

The gene calls are TRBV5-1 and TRBJ1-1, with D unresolved. There are 14 residues in the CDR3. Trimming pared 1 base from V and 1 base from J, leaving 8 bases between. Per the germline V gene, CDR1 is SGHRS and CDR2 is YFSETQ. For the CDR3, the DNA is TGCGCCAGCAGCTTGTGGGCGGGGAACACTGAAGCTTTCTTT. Its translation: CASSLWAGNTEAFF.

The chain joins TRBV11-2 to TRBJ2-5; 7 bases map to TRBD1. Unmatched junction bases numbered 9, after V lost 3 bases and J lost 5 bases. From germline, CDR1 is SGHAT and CDR2 FQNNGV. The CDR3 consists of 15 residues. The CDR3 sequence: CASSFLQGLRETQYF. The CDR3 region has the DNA TGTGCCAGCAGCTTTTTACAGGGGCTTAGGGAGACCCAGTACTTC.

In its sample, this clone was seen once. The V gene is TRBV5-1, the J gene TRBJ2-7, with 7 nucleotides matching TRBD2. Germline V gene lookup returns CDR1 SGHRS and CDR2 YFSETQ. V dropped 5 bases and J dropped 7; count of bases not matched to a gene: 12. The CDR3 totals 14 residues. The CDR3 DNA reads as TGCGCCAGCAGGGAAGCCCCCGGGGGAGGGGAGCAGTACTTC. Amino acid sequence: CASREAPGGGEQYF. Full variable domain (missing parts from reference TRBV5-1 and TRBJ2-7): KAGVTQTPRYLIKTRGQQVTLSCSPISGHRSVSWYQQTPGQGLQFLFEYFSETQRNKGNFPGRFSGRQFSNSRSEMNVSTLELGDSALYLCASREAPGGGEQYFGPGTRLTVT.

As for this clone: Other DNA variants within this sample encode the same CDR3. The chain recombines TRBV5-1 with TRBJ1-6, with D unresolved. Trimming took 0 bases from V and 0 from J, leaving 4 bases between them. The CDR3 covers 15 residues. Germline V gene data show CDR1 as SGHRS and CDR2 as YFSETQ. The CDR3 sequence is CASSLGSSYNSPLHF. CDR3 coding DNA: TGCGCCAGCAGCTTGGGCAGCTCCTATAATTCACCCCTCCACTTT. Looking up the rest from reference TRBV5-1 and TRBJ1-6 gives the full variable domain: KAGVTQTPRYLIKTRGQQVTLSCSPISGHRSVSWYQQTPGQGLQFLFEYFSETQRNKGNFPGRFSGRQFSNSRSEMNVSTLELGDSALYLCASSLGSSYNSPLHFGNGTRLTVT.

This sequence joins TRBV28 and TRBJ1-2, with a weak D call TRBD1 (6 bases). The V and J ends lost 6 bases and 0 bases respectively, with 14 bases between them. Germline V lookup: CDR1 MDHEN, CDR2 SYDVKM. The CDR3 spans 15 residues. DNA of the CDR3: TGTGCCAGCAGCCCGGGGGGCACCGCTAACTATGGCTACACCTTC. Its translation is CASSPGGTANYGYTF.

This clone was detected a few times. The chain carries TRBV5-8 and TRBJ1-4; D call uncertain. V lost 4 bases, J lost 5 bases, and 15 bases lay in between. The CDR3 consists of 15 residues. CDR1 is SGHTS, CDR2 YDEGEE, per germline. The DNA for the CDR3 is TGTGCCAGCAGCGAACCGGGCCCGGGGAATGAAAAACTGTTTTTT. It translates to CASSEPGPGNEKLFF.

This rearrangement joins TRBV29-1 to TRBJ2-3; 8 bases match TRBD2. From germline, CDR1 is SQVTM and CDR2 ANQGSEA. The V gene end was trimmed by 2 bases and the J gene end by 3 bases; junction bases not matched to a gene: 1. The CDR3 loop spans 13 amino acids. The CDR3 DNA reads as TGCAGCGTTGAAACGGGGGGGACAGATACGCAGTATTTT. Translation gives CSVETGGTDTQYF.

The chain uses TRBV5-6 and TRBJ1-2; 9 nucleotides line up with TRBD1. This CDR3 region has 15 residues. J lost 3 bases, V lost 9 bases, and 12 bases had no gene match. Germline CDR1 and CDR2: SGHDT and YYEEEE. The CDR3 region has the DNA TGTGCCAACCGAACAGGGGGCGCGAATGACTATGGCTACACCTTC. This encodes CANRTGGANDYGYTF.